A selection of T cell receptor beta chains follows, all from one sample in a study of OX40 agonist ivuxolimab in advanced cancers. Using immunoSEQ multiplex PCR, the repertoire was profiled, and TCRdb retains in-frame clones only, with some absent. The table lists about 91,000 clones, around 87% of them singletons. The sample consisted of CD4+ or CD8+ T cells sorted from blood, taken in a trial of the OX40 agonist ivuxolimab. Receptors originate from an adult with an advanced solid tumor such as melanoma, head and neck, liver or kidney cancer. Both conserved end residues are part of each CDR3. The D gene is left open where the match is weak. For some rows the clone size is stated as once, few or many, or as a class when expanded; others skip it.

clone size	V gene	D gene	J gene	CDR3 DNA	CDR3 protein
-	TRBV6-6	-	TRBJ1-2	TGTGCCAGCAGTTTGGGGACGGACTATGGCTACACCTTC	CASSLGTDYGYTF
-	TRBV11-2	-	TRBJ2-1	TGTGCCAGCAGCCCCGACGCGTCCTACAATGAGCAGTTCTTC	CASSPDASYNEQFF
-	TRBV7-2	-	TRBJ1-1	TGTGCCAGCAGCTTAAAGATACAGGGTCGGACTGAAGCTTTCTTT	CASSLKIQGRTEAFF
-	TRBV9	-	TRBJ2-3	TGTGCCAGCAGCGTAGGGGGTGGGGCCCCAGATACGCAGTATTTT	CASSVGGGAPDTQYF
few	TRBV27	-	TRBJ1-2	TGTGCCAGCAGTTTACAGGGGTCAACGGGGGGCTACACCTTC	CASSLQGSTGGYTF
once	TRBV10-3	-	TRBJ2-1	TGTGCCGCCCGTGGCGGAAGCTCCTACAATGAGCAGTTCTTC	CAARGGSSYNEQFF
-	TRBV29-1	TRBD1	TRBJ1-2	TGCAGCGTTCCCGAAGCAGGGACAGGGAGAGGCTATGGCTACACCTTC	CSVPEAGTGRGYGYTF
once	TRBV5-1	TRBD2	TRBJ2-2	TGCGCCAGCAGCTTGGCCGGGGGGTCGAACACCGGGGAGCTGTTTTTT	CASSLAGGSNTGELFF
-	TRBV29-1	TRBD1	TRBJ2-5	TGCAGCGTTGGCCAGGGGGCTTCGGAGACCCAGTACTTC	CSVGQGASETQYF
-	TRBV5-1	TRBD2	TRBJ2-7	TGCGCCAGCAGCTTGGGGCTAGCGGGAGGCCCATACGAGCAGTACTTC	CASSLGLAGGPYEQYF
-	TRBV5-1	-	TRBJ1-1	TGCGCCAGCAGCTTACTCCAGGGCTCGGGCACTGAAGCTTTCTTT	CASSLLQGSGTEAFF
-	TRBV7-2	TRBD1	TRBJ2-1	TGTGCCAGCAGCTTAGCCCAAACGACAGGGTCTTACAATGAGCAGTTCTTC	CASSLAQTTGSYNEQFF